The sequence of this T cell receptor beta chain was determined in a study of blood T cells in healthy people across ages (dated by TCRdb to between 2014 and 2017). Regarding the research as a whole: In model experiments, template switching captured about one uniquely barcoded TCR beta cDNA molecule for every two T cells. The donors were split into four age groups: young (average roughly 15 years), middle-aged (about 40), aged (over 55) and long-lived (approximately 89). Using deep sequencing normalized with unique cDNA molecular identifiers, the study measured how TCR beta repertoire diversity changes with age. To avoid experimental bias, donors of different ages were spread randomly across the sequencing lanes. Using the same blood draw, the study looked at two additional independent replicas of 1 million unique cDNA reads for two donors, one aged 18 to 30 and the other aged 80 or older. Points the paper makes about the study in general: As age increased, observed TCR beta diversity per million T cells dropped in a roughly linear way, and a significant reduction was already evident by age 40. Donor CMV infection status was unknown, potentially confounding age-related changes in expanded clonotypes. A strong correlation was found between observed TCR beta diversity and the percentage of naive T cells measured by flow cytometry. Since profiling was done on bulk unsorted PBMCs, naive and antigen-experienced compartments could not be conclusively compared. Total diversity estimates from one million sequenced T cells were considered lower bounds and underestimates. Compared with the aged group, the long-lived group had more naive CD4+ T cells, fewer expanded clones and increased TCR diversity, suggesting age selection.

The donors were roughly 40 Caucasian individuals from Russia, aged roughly 6 to 100 years, who were systemically healthy. Ten milliliters of peripheral blood were drawn from each donor into EDTA-treated Vacutainer tubes. PBMCs were isolated by Ficoll-Paque density-gradient centrifugation, with at least 6.5 million obtained per sample. Trizol reagent was used to extract total RNA from the PBMCs, yielding at least 6 micrograms per sample. The percentages of naive CD45RAhigh/CD27high T cells were determined by flow cytometry on a PBMC aliquot from every donor. The library was built by means of 5' RACE. A second roughly 6 to 12 cycle PCR used a sample-barcoded 5' primer and a J-beta primer mix. A unique molecular identifier was introduced onto each TCR beta cDNA molecule by a template-switch 5' adaptor carrying 12 random nucleotides. Each sample yielded at least 3 million CDR3-containing paired-end reads. First-strand cDNA was synthesized from all RNA with the Mint cDNA synthesis kit, primed by a TRBC-specific oligonucleotide. Following uracil-DNA glycosylase treatment, a first 18-cycle PCR with universal primers M1SS and BC2_uni_R was performed on all cDNA. On the study's bioinformatics: For normalization, 1 million high-quality reads were randomly selected from each sample, with every read carrying a distinct molecular identifier. Reads sharing molecular identifiers were discarded rather than binned into consensus sequences. CDR3 identification, clonotype clustering and error correction used MiTCR with a Q25 quality threshold and the strictest error-elimination algorithm. A nonparametric unseen species model using Euler transformation provided a lower-bound estimate of total TCR beta diversity. TCRdb redid the processing of the public reads, applying fastp at Q25 and MiXCR, and retained in-frame beta chains. Each entry is one CDR3 protein sequence, shown with its most common DNA and genes. TCRdb's processing, not the study's, gives the V and J calls here. This sample comprises 1.8 million or so distinct CDR3 sequences, 35% to 50% of them detected only once. Under 25% of the sample comes from the top ten.

The table lists this clonotype with a few counts. Which antigen it targets is not known. It has no much larger one-base neighbor in the sample; base qualities were not kept. The sequencing input was blood. The TCR sequence derives from a human donor in good health.

The encoded CDR3 is CASSLGGQGLGGYTF. In nucleotide form, the sequence is TGCGCCAGCAGCTTGGGCGGACAGGGTCTGGGGGGCTACACCTTC. The sequence joins TRBV5-1 to TRBJ1-2; 8 central bases correspond to TRBD1. CDR1 SGHRS and CDR2 YFSETQ are derived from the germline V gene. There are 15 amino acids in the CDR3, from cysteine to phenylalanine inclusive. Only CDR3 DNA is held: 45 bases, read in frame from base 1. For this chain, trimming is 0 bases at the V end and 8 bases at the J end, and the number of junction bases without a gene match is 9.